These 15 T cell receptor beta chains share one sample of origin, sequenced in a study of CXCR3-negative and CXCR3-positive naive CD8 T cells. Study-level findings and limits: CXCR3-positive naive cells had more hydrophobic TRB CDR3s than CXCR3-negative naive cells.

The antigens these receptors bind are not known. TRB cDNA libraries were made by UMI-labeled 5' RACE. TCRdb reprocessed the 5' RACE reads and keeps a single row for each CDR3 protein, giving no DNA. This sample's table has around 140,000 distinct CDR3 sequences. The sequenced material came from naive CXCR3+ CD8+ T cells from blood. This sample's subset: CD45RO-CCR7+CD27+CD95- naive CD8+ T cells expressing CXCR3 (TNR3+). These receptors were collected from a human donor in good health. Some clones in this sample may be carry-over from other donors' samples.

This chain links TRBV12-3 or TRBV12-4 with TRBJ1-6; the D call of TRBD1 rests on TCRdb alone, since no DNA is present to check it. CDR3 length equals 13 residues. This CDR3 is CASRGTGISPLHF.

The rearrangement links TRBV25-1 to TRBJ2-7; TCRdb's D call of TRBD1 is untestable without DNA. The length of the CDR3 is 11 residues. CDR1 MGHDK and CDR2 SYGVNS come from the germline V gene. The CDR3 protein is CASSVGGERYF.

V usage is TRBV7-2 and J usage is TRBJ2-4; the D call of TRBD1 rests on TCRdb alone, since no DNA is present to check it. This CDR3 region has 15 residues. Germline-derived CDR1 and CDR2 are SGHTA and FQGNSA. The CDR3 sequence: CASSSPGQPQNIQYF.

The gene calls are TRBV15 and TRBJ2-1. Germline V gene data show CDR1 as LNHNV and CDR2 as YYDKDF (reference sequence). CDR3 length: 15 residues. The CDR3 reads CATSRGLSSYNEQFF.

This rearrangement joins TRBV12-3 or TRBV12-4 to TRBJ2-2; TCRdb's D call of TRBD2 is untestable without DNA. The CDR3 is made up of 16 amino acids. CDR3 in amino acids: CASSLGTSGPTGELFF.

This chain uses TRBV29-1 with TRBJ2-7. Germline assignment: CDR1 SQVTM and CDR2 ANQGSEA. The CDR3 sequence is 11 residues long. CDR3 sequence: CSVRTDYEQYF.

The V call is TRBV5-1, the J call TRBJ2-3; TCRdb picks TRBD2, but there is no DNA to check that call. Germline lookup yields CDR1 SGHRS and CDR2 YFSETQ. The CDR3 has 18 amino acids. This CDR3 reads CASSLASSSGGRTDTQYF.

The gene calls are TRBV6-5 and TRBJ2-2; the D call from TCRdb, TRBD1, cannot be confirmed without DNA. CDR3 length: 14 amino acids. Germline V gene lookup returns CDR1 MNHEY and CDR2 SVGAGI. The CDR3 reads CASSQQGIPGELFF.

The chain uses TRBV28 and TRBJ2-1; TCRdb's D gene call, TRBD1, goes unchecked for lack of DNA. Germline CDR1 reads MDHEN; CDR2 reads SYDVKM. The CDR3 runs 15 residues. The chain's CDR3 is CASGDRQGWRNEQFF.

The rearrangement uses TRBV28 and TRBJ2-1; TCRdb calls TRBD1, which cannot be checked without DNA. Germline V gene data show CDR1 as MDHEN and CDR2 as SYDVKM. This CDR3 is 12 amino acids long. CDR3: CASSLQGNEQFF.

The chain has TRBV5-1 and TRBJ2-5. Germline assignment: CDR1 SGHRS and CDR2 YFSETQ. The CDR3 sequence is 13 residues long. CDR3: CASSLLGLETQYF.

The gene calls are TRBV29-1 and TRBJ2-5; the TCRdb call, TRBD1, lacks DNA for checking. Germline V gene lookup returns CDR1 SQVTM and CDR2 ANQGSEA. The CDR3 is 13 residues long. CDR3 region: CSVDRGLQETQYF.

This chain joins TRBV29-1 and TRBJ2-5. Germline CDR1 reads SQVTM; CDR2 reads ANQGSEA. The CDR3 runs 15 residues. This CDR3 reads CSVEDVGVIGETQYF.

The rearrangement links TRBV23-1 to TRBJ2-7; TCRdb lists TRBD1, though no DNA is available to test this call. TRBV23-1 is an ORF, and what it does is uncertain. This CDR3 contains 15 residues. CDR3 region: CASPARETSSYEQYF.

The V and J genes are TRBV7-9 and TRBJ2-7; the D call of TRBD1 rests on TCRdb alone, since no DNA is present to check it. Germline V gene data show CDR1 as SEHNR and CDR2 as FQNEAQ (reference sequence). CDR3 length: 16 residues. CDR3 in amino acids: CASSLSPDRSSYEQYF.